This T cell receptor (beta chain) was captured in a study of T-cell reconstitution after alpha-beta-depleted transplantation in children. Findings and limits, study-wide: Expanded clones from the graft, numbering several hundred, reportedly supplied alpha-beta T cells about two months after transplant.

For TCRbeta, the library was prepared with unique molecular identifiers. TCRdb analysed the PCR reads with MiXCR anew, one entry per CDR3 protein. Of about a million distinct CDR3 sequences in the sample, under 30% are singletons; the top ten hold roughly 27%. In this sample, this clonotype turned up a few times. No antigen is known for it. The material was PBMCs, mostly from graft donor cells, obtained 360 days after TCRalphabeta/CD19-depleted stem cell transplant. This TCR came from a boy under two years old who had a stem cell transplant for SCID, so the T cells may come from the graft donor.

The CDR3 DNA follows: TGCAGTGCCCGGGGACAGGGTTCCTACCCCTACGAGCAGTACTTC. It codes for CSARGQGSYPYEQYF. This sequence joins TRBV20-1 and TRBJ2-7; TRBD1 agrees at 9 bases. After removal of 6 bases from V and 2 bases from J, the junction contained 11 bases not matched to a gene. CDR1 DFQATT and CDR2 SNEGSKA come from the germline V gene (reference sequence). This CDR3 region has 15 residues.